The TCR beta chain described here comes from a study of shared clonotypes between healthy human individuals. Some clones are missing from TCRdb's copy, which holds only in-frame ones; the method was immunoSEQ multiplex PCR. Altogether 1.5 million to 1.9 million clones are present, 98% being singletons, with the ten largest covering about 0.45%. Whole-study findings and limits: Several donors had around 5% of their naive CD4 clonotypes in common. Across subsets, estimated richness was generally greater for naive than for memory populations.

The study drew all its donors from Caucasian adults living in Nashville, Tennessee. Points on this clone: Its antigen remains unidentified.

CDR1 is MNHNS, CDR2 SASEGT, per germline. The ends lost 6 bases at V and 4 bases at J; junction bases unmatched: 7. CDR3 size: 14 residues. The V and J genes are TRBV6-1 and TRBJ2-7, with 9 bases fitting TRBD2. The sequencing sample was made of naive CD4+ T cells sorted from blood. Sample subset: CD45RA+ positively selected. This receptor was taken from a man aged 30 to 39 in good health. The CDR3 loop is CASRVAGEGYEQYF. DNA for the CDR3: TGTGCCAGCAGGGTAGCGGGAGAGGGGTACGAGCAGTACTTC.